The entry below describes one T cell receptor (beta chain). Its matching antigen is unknown. This entry comes from a study of T cell responses to AZD1222 COVID-19 vaccine. Whole-study findings and limits: Most donors were white British, females outnumbered males, and clonal diversity was possibly underestimated. The study found vaccine-associated CD4 TCRs spanning spike, dominant at 160-218 and 743-854.

This CDR3 spans 15 amino acids. CDR1 and CDR2 from the germline V gene are MGHRA and YSYEKL. With 6 bases clipped from V and 6 bases from J, the junction kept 5 bases outside the gene matches. Clones were sequenced by immunoSEQ multiplex PCR, and TCRdb holds only the in-frame ones, with some missing. The sample contains 75,000 to 100,000 clones, 85% to 90% of which appear only once. The TCR comes from an adult in good health. V is TRBV4-1 and J is TRBJ2-3, with 14 nucleotides matching TRBD2. The sample in question was peripheral blood, obtained on day 0 of AZD1222 vaccination. CDR3 sequence: CASRRLAGGPDTQYF. The CDR3 DNA reads as TGCGCCAGCAGGAGACTAGCGGGAGGGCCTGATACGCAGTATTTT.